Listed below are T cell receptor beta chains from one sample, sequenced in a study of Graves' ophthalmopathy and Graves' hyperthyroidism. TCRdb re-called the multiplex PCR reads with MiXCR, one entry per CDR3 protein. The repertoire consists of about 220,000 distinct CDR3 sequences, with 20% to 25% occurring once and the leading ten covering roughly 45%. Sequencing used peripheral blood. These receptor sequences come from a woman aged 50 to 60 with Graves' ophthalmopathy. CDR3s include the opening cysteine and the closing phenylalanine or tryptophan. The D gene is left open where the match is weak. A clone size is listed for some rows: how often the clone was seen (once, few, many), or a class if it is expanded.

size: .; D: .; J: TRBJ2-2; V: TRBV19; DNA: TGTGCCACGCAATGGCTGAACACCGGGGAGCTGTTTTTT; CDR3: CATQWLNTGELFF
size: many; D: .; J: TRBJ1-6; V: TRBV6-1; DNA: TGTGCCAGCAGTGACGGGAGCTCCTATAATTCACCCCTCCACTTT; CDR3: CASSDGSSYNSPLHF
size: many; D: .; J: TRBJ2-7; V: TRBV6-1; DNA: TGTGCCAGCATTCCCCGGAAGGGTTATCGCGAAGAGCAGTACTTC; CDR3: CASIPRKGYREEQYF
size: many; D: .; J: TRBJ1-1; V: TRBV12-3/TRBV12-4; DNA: TGTGCCAGCAGCCAAATGGGGGGCGGGACTGAAGCTTTCTTT; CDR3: CASSQMGGGTEAFF
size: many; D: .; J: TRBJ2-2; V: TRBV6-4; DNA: TGTGCCAGCAGCCCAGGGACACCGGGTGGGAGCACCGGGGAGCTGTTTTTT; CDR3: CASSPGTPGGSTGELFF
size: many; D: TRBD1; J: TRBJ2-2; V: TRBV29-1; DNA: TGCAGCGTTAGGGGGCAGGGGAACACCGGGGAGCTGTTTTTT; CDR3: CSVRGQGNTGELFF
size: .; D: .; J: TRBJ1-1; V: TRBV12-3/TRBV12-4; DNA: TGTGCCAGCAGTTTTCAAGGGGCCCCGAACACTGAAGCTTTCTTT; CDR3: CASSFQGAPNTEAFF
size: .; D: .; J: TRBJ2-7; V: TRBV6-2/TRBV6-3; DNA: TGTGCCAGCAGTTACTTCTCTAGCGTAAGCTCCTACGAGCAGTACTTC; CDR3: CASSYFSSVSSYEQYF
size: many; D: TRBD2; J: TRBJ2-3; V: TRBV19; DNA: TGTGCCAGTAGCCCCCGGGCGGGGGAGGCAGATACGCAGTATTTT; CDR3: CASSPRAGEADTQYF
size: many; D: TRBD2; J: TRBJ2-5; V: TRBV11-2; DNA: TGTGCCAGCAGCTTAGTCCCCACTAGCGGGACGGGTGAGACCCAGTACTTC; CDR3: CASSLVPTSGTGETQYF
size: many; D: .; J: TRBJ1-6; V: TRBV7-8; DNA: TGTGCCAGCAGCTTAACAGGGAATTCACCCCTCCACTTT; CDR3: CASSLTGNSPLHF
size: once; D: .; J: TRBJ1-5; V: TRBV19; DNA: TGTGCCAGTAAACCGGGGGGCCCGAGCAATCAGCCCCAGCATTTT; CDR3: CASKPGGPSNQPQHF
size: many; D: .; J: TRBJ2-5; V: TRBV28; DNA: TGTTCAACTGGGGGCAGCCAAGAGACCCAGTACTTC; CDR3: CSTGGSQETQYF
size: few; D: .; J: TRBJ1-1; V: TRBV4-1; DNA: TGCGCCAGCAGCCAAGATCAGGGGACGGGCACTGAAGCTTTCTTT; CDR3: CASSQDQGTGTEAFF
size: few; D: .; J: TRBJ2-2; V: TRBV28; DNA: TGTGCCAGCAGCGGTTGGGGGCCTAGGGGGGAGCTGTTTTTT; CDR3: CASSGWGPRGELFF
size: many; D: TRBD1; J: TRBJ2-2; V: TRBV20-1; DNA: TGCAGTGCTTCTCAGGGGGCCGGGGAGCTGTTTTTT; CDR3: CSASQGAGELFF
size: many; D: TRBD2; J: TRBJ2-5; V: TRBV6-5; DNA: TGTGCCAGCAGTTACACCCTGTCTAGCGGGAGGGCAGAGACCCAGTACTTC; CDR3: CASSYTLSSGRAETQYF
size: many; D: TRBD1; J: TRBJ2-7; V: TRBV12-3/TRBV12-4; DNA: TGTGCCAGCCACCCCGGACAGGGGGGAATTTACGAGCAGTACTTC; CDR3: CASHPGQGGIYEQYF
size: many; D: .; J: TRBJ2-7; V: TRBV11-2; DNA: TGTGCCAGCTCCATCCCCCCTGTGGACGAGCAGTACTTC; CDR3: CASSIPPVDEQYF
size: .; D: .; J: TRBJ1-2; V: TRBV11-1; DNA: TGTGCCAGCATTTCTCAGGAGGTTGGGCGATTTCCTAACTATGGCTACACCTTC; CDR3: CASISQEVGRFPNYGYTF
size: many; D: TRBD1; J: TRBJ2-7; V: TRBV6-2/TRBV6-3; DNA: TGTGCCAGCAGTATTAACAGGGGTGAGCAGTACTTC; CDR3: CASSINRGEQYF
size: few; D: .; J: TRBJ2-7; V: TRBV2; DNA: TGTGCCAGCAGTGATTTCGGCTCCATGAACGAGCAGTACTTC; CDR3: CASSDFGSMNEQYF
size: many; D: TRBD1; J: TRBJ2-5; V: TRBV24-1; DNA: TGTGCCACCAGCCCCAGGGGGCGCGCGGAGACCCAGTACTTC; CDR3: CATSPRGRAETQYF
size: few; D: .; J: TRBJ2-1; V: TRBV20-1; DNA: TGCAGTGCTAGAGACACGACCGAAACCTACGAGCAGTTCTTC; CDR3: CSARDTTETYEQFF
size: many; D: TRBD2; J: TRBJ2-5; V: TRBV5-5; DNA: TGTGCCAGCAGCTTGGACGCACTAGCGGGAGGAGAGACCCAGTACTTC; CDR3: CASSLDALAGGETQYF
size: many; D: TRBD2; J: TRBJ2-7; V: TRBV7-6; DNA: TGTGCCAGCAGTAAGACTAGCGGGAGGATTTACGAGCAGTACTTC; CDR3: CASSKTSGRIYEQYF
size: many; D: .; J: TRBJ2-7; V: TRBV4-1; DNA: TGCGCCAGCAGCCACGGGGGGCACTACGAGCAGTACTTC; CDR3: CASSHGGHYEQYF
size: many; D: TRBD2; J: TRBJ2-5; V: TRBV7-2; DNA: TGTGCCAGCAAACTAGCGGGAGGCGAGACCCAGTACTTC; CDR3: CASKLAGGETQYF
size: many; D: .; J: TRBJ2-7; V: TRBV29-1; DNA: TGCAGCGTCGTCGACGTTAGCTCCTACGAGCAGTACTTC; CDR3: CSVVDVSSYEQYF
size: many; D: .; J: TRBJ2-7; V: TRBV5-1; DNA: TGCGCCAGCAGCCCGGGGGCGACCCTAAGGGACTACGAGCAGTACTTC; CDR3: CASSPGATLRDYEQYF
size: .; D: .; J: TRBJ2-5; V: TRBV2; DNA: TGTGCCAGCAGTGGTCACCTCCAAGAGACCCAGTACTTC; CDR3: CASSGHLQETQYF